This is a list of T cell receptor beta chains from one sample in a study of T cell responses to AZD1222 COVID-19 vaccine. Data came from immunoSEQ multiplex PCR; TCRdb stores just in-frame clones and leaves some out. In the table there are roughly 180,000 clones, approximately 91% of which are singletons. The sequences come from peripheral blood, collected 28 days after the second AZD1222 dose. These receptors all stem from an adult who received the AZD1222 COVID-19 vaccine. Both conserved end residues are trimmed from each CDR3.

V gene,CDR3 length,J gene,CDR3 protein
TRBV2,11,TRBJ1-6,ASRGAPGSPLH
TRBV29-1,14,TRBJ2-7,SVARGLAGGPYEQY
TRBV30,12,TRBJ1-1,AWAWDRGNTEAF
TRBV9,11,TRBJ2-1,ASTPVAGFEQF
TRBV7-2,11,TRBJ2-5,ASSLVEVGTQY
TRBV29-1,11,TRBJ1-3,SVAVGIGNTIY
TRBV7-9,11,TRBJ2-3,ASSLEGTDTQY
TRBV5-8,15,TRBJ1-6,ASPWRRLGTGQSPLH
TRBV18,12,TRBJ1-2,ASSPDREWGGYT
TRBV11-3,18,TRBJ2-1,ASSLDGNIRQGARGNEQF
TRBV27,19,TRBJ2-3,ASSLRGRWLAGGSSTDTQY
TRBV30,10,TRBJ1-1,AWMWLNTEAF
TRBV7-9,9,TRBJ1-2,ASSLAPGYT
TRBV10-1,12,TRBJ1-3,ASSARTGGNTIY
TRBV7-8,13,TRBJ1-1,ASSLGRDRGTEAF
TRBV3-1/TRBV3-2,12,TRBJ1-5,ASSQGLLNQPQH
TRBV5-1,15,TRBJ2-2,ASSHTTGTENTGELF
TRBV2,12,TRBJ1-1,ASNKARVNTEAF
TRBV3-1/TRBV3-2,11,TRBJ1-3,ASGDRTRNTIY
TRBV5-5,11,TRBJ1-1,ASSTQGDTEAF
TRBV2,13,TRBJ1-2,ASSEMGQGSYGYT
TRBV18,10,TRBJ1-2,ASSPNRDGYT
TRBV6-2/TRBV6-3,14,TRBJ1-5,ASSSPPRLRNQPQH
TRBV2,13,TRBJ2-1,ASSLPPLRSNEQF
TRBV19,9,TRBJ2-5,ASSHQETRY
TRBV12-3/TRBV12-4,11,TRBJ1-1,ASSATANTEAF
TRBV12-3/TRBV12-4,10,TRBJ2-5,ASSLPGLIQY
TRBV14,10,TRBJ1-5,AAWQGNQPQH
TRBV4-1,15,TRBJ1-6,ASSQAIRSRGGSPLH
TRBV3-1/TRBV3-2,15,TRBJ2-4,ASSHTHTGLTKNIQY
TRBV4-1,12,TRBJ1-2,ASSQDRTGRGYT
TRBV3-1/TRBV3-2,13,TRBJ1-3,ASSQDAGSGNTIY
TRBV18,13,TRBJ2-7,ASSPISGGSYEQY
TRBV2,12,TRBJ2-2,ASQGTGATGELF
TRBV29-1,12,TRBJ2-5,SARIGWYQETQY
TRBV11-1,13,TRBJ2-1,ASSTDRGRYNEQF
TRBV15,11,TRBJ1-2,ATSRDVNYGYT
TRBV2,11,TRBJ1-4,ASIWQGNEKLF
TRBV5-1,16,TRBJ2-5,ASSLALAGGSLQETQY
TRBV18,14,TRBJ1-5,ASSPSPTGGGQPQH
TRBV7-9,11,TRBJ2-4,ASSFETRSIQY
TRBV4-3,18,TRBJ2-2,ASSQATQSGLAGGSGELF
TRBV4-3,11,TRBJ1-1,ASSQERWAMPF
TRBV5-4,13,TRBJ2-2,ASSLAATTTGELF
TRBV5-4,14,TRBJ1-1,ASSLGQGGMNTEAF
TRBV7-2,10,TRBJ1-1,ASSRKNTEAF
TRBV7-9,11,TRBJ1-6,ASKTGPNSPLH
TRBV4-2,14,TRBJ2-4,ASSQALGRGGDIQY
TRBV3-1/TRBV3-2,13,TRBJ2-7,ASSPSGGPAGEQY
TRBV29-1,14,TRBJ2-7,SVEETGGVSSYEQY
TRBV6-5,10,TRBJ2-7,ASRDSSYEQY
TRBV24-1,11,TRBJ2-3,ATSDGQLSTQY
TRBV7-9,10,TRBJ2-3,ASSLVLGTQY
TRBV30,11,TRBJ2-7,AWAHTGGQEQY
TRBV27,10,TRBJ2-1,ASRQQEGEQF
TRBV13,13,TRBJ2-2,ASSLAGGATGELF
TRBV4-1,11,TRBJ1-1,ASSQVGTAEAF
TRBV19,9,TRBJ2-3,ATRRGDTQY
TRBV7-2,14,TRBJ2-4,ASSVADGVAKNIQY
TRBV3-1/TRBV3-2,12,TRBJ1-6,ASTPRQARSPLH